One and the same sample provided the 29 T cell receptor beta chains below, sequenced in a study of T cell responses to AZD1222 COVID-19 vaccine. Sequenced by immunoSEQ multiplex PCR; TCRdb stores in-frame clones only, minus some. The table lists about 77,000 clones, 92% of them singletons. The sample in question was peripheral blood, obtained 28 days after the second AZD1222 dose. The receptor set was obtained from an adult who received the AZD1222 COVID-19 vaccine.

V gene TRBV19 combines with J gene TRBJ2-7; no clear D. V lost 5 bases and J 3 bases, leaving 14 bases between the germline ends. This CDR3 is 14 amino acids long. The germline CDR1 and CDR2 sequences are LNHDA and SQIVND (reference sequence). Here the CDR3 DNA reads TGTGCCAGTAGTGACGCAGGCGGCAGCTACGAGCAGTACTTC. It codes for CASSDAGGSYEQYF.

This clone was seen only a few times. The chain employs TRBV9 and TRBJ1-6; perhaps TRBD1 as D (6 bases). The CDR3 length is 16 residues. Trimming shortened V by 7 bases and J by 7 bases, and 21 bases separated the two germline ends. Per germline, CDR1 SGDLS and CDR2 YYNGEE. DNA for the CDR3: TGTGCCAGCGGTCTCAGGGCCTTGCAGGGGAATTCACCCCTCCACTTT. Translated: CASGLRALQGNSPLHF.

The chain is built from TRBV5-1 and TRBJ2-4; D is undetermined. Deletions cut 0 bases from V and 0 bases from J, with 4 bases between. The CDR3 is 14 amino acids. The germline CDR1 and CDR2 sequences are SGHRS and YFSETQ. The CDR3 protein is CASSLGGAKNIQYF. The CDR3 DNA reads TGCGCCAGCAGCTTGGGGGGAGCCAAAAACATTCAGTACTTC.

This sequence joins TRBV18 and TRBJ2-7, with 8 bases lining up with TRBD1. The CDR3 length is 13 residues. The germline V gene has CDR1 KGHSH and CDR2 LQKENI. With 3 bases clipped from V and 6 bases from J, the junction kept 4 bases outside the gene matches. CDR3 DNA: TGTGCCAGCTCACCCGGACAGGGCGCCGAGCAGTACTTC. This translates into CASSPGQGAEQYF.

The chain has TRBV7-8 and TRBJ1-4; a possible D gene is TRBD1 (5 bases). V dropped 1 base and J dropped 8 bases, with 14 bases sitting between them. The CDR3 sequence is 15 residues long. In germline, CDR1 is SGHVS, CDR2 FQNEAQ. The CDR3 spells CASSLGGASGEKLFF. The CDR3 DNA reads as TGTGCCAGCAGCTTAGGGGGCGCATCAGGGGAAAAACTGTTTTTT.

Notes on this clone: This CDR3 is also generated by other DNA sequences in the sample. CDR3 sequence: CASSPEGGRLYEQYF. As DNA, the CDR3 is TGTGCCAGCAGCCCCGAAGGGGGGAGGCTCTACGAGCAGTACTTC. This chain joins TRBV9 and TRBJ2-7; the D call may be TRBD1 or TRBD2 (6 bases each). Germline CDR1 reads SGDLS; CDR2 reads YYNGEE. The CDR3 consists of 15 residues. V shed 4 bases and J shed 3 bases, with 17 bases lying between them.

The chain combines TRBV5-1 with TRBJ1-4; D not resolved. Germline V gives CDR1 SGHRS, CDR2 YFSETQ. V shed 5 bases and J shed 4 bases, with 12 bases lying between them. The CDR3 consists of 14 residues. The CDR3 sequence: CASRLSDRNEKLFF. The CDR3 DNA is TGCGCCAGCAGATTGTCGGACCGTAATGAAAAACTGTTTTTT. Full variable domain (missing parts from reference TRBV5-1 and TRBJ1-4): KAGVTQTPRYLIKTRGQQVTLSCSPISGHRSVSWYQQTPGQGLQFLFEYFSETQRNKGNFPGRFSGRQFSNSRSEMNVSTLELGDSALYLCASRLSDRNEKLFFGSGTQLSVL.

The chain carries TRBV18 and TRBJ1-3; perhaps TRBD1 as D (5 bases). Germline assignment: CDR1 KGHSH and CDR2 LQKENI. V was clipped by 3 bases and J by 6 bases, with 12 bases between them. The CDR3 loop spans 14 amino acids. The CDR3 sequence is CASSPSGTENTIYF. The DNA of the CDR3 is TGTGCCAGCTCACCTTCAGGGACGGAAAACACCATATATTTT.

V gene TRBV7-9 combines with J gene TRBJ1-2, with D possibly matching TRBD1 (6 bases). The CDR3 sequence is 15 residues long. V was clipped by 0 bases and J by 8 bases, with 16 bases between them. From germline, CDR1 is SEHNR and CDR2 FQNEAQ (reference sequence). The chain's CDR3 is CASSLASLQGSGYTF. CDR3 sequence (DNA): TGTGCCAGCAGCTTAGCAAGTCTACAGGGAAGCGGCTACACCTTC. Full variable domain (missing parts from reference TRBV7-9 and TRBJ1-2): DTGVSQNPRHKITKRGQNVTFRCDPISEHNRLYWYRQTLGQGPEFLTYFQNEAQLEKSRLLSDRFSAERPKGSFSTLEIQRTEQGDSAMYLCASSLASLQGSGYTFGSGTRLTVV.

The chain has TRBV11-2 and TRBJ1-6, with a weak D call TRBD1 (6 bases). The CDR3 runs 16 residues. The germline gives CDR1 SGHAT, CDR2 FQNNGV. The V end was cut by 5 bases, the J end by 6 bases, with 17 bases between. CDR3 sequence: CASSRPAGGSNSPLHF. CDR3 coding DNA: TGTGCCAGCAGCCGCCCTGCCGGGGGCTCTAATTCACCCCTCCACTTT.

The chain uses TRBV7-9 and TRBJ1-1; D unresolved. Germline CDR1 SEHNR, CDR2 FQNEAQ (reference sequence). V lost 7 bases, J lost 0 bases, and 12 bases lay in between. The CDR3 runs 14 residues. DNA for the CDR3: TGTGCCAGCAACCTGGGGTGGATGAACACTGAAGCTTTCTTT. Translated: CASNLGWMNTEAFF.

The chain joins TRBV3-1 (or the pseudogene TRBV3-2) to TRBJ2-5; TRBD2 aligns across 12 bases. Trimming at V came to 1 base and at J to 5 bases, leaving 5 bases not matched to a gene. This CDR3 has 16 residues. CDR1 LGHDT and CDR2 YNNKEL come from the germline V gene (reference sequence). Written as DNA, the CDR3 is TGTGCCAGCAGCCAAGGGATCGGGACTAGCGGGGAGACCCAGTACTTC. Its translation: CASSQGIGTSGETQYF.

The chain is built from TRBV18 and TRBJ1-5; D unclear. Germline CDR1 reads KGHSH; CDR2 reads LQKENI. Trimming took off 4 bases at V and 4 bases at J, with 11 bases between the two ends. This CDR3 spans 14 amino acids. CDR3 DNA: TGTGCCAGCTCACTCCTCGAGAGGAATCAGCCCCAGCATTTT. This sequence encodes CASSLLERNQPQHF.

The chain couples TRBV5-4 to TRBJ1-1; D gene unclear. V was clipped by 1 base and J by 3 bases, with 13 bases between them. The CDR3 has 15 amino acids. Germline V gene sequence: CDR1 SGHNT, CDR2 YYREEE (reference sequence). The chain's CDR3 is CASSLLGPRDTEAFF. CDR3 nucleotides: TGTGCCAGCAGCTTGCTCGGGCCGAGGGACACTGAAGCTTTCTTT.

The CDR3 DNA sequence: TGTGCCAGCAGTCCGGGGACAGTTTACTATGGCTACACCTTC. It translates to CASSPGTVYYGYTF. This chain uses TRBV27 with TRBJ1-2, with 7 bases identical to TRBD1. Germline CDR1 and CDR2: MNHEY and SMNVEV (reference sequence). Trimming removed 5 bases from V and 3 bases from J; junction bases left unmatched: 6. This CDR3 comprises 14 residues.

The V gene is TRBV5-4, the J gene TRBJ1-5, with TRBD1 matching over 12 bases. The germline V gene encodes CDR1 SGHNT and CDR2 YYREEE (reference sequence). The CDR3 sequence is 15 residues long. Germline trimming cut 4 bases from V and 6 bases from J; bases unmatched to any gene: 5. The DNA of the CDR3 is TGTGCCAGCAGCCGGGACAGGGGGCGGGTTCAGCCCCAGCATTTT. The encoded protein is CASSRDRGRVQPQHF.

In nucleotides, the CDR3 is TGTGCCAGTAGTATAGGAAGCGGGACCAACACTGAAGCTTTCTTT. Translated: CASSIGSGTNTEAFF. The chain joins TRBV19 to TRBJ1-1, with D possibly TRBD1 on 5 matching bases. With 1 base removed from V and 2 bases from J, the gap between germline ends came to 11 bases. There are 15 residues in the CDR3. CDR1 is LNHDA and CDR2 is SQIVND in the germline V gene (reference sequence).

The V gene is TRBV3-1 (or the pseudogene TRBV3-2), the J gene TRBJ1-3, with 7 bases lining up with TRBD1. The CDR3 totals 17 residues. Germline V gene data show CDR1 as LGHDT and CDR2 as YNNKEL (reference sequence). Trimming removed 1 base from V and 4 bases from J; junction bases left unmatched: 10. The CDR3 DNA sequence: TGTGCCAGCAGCCAAGGCCCCAGGGGGATGAGGGGAAACACCATATATTTT. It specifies CASSQGPRGMRGNTIYF.

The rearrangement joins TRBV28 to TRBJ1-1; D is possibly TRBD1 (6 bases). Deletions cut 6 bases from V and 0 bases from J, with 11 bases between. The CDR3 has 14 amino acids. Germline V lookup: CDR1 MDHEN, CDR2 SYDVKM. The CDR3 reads CASRPGQMNTEAFF. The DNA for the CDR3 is TGTGCCAGCAGGCCGGGACAAATGAACACTGAAGCTTTCTTT.

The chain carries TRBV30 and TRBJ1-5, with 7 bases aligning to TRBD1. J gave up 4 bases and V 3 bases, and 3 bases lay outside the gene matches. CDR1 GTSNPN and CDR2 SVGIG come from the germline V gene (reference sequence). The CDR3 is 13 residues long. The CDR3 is CAWRSGGNQPQHF. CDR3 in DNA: TGTGCCTGGAGGTCAGGGGGTAATCAGCCCCAGCATTTT. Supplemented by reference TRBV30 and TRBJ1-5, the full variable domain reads SQTIHQWPATLVQPVGSPLSLECTVEGTSNPNLYWYRQAAGRGLQLLFYSVGIGQISSEVPQNLSASRPQDRQFILSSKKLLLSDSGFYLCAWRSGGNQPQHFGDGTRLSIL.

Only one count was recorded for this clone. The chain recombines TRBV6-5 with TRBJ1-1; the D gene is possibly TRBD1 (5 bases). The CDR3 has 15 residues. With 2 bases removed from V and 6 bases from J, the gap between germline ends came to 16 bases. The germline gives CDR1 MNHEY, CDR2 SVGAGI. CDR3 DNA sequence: TGTGCCAGCAGTTACGTCGGGGGGTTACAAGCTGAAGCTTTCTTT. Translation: CASSYVGGLQAEAFF.

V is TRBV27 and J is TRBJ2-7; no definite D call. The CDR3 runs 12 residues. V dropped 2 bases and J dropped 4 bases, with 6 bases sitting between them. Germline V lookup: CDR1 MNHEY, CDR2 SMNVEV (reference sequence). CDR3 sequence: CASSLQGYEQYF. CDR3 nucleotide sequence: TGTGCCAGCAGTTTACAAGGGTACGAGCAGTACTTC.

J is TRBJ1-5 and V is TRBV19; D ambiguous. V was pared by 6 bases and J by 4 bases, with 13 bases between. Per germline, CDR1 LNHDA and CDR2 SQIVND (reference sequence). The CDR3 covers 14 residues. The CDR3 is CASRQEGSNQPQHF. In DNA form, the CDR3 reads TGTGCCAGTAGGCAGGAGGGTTCGAATCAGCCCCAGCATTTT.

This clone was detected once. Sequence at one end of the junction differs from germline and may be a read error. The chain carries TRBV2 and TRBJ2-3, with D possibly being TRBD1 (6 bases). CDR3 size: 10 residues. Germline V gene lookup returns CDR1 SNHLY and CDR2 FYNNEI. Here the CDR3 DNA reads TGTGCCAGCAGCTTGGACAGAAGGCATTTT. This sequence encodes CASSLDRRHF.

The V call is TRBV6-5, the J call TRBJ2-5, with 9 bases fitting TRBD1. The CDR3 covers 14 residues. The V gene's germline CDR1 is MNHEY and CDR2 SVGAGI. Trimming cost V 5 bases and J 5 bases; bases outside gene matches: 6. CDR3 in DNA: TGTGCCAGCAGTCCGGGACAGGGTTTCGAGACCCAGTACTTC. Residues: CASSPGQGFETQYF.

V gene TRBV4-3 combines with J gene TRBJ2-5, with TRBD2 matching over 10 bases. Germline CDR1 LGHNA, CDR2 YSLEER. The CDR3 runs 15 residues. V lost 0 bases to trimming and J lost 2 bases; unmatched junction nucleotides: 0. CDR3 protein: CASSQEGLAQETQYF. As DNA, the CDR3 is TGCGCCAGCAGCCAAGAGGGACTAGCGCAAGAGACCCAGTACTTC.

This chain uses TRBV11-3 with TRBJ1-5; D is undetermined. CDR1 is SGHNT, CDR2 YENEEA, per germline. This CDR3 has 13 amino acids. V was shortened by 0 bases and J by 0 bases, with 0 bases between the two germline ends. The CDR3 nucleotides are TGTGCCAGCAGCTTAGATAGCAATCAGCCCCAGCATTTT. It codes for CASSLDSNQPQHF. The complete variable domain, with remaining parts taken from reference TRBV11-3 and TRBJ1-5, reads EAGVVQSPRYKIIEKKQPVAFWCNPISGHNTLYWYLQNLGQGPELLIRYENEEAVDDSQLPKDRFSAERLKGVDSTLKIQPAELGDSAVYLCASSLDSNQPQHFGDGTRLSIL.

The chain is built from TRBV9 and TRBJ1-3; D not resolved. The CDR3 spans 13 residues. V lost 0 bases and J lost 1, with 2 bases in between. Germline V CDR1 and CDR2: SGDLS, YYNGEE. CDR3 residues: CASSVGSGNTIYF. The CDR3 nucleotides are TGTGCCAGCAGCGTAGGGTCTGGAAACACCATATATTTT.

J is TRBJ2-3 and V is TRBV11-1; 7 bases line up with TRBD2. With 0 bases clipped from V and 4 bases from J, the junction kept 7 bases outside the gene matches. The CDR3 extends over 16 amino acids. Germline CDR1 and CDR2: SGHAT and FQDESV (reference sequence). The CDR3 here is CASSLADGGSADTQYF. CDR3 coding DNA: TGTGCCAGCAGCTTAGCGGACGGCGGGAGCGCAGATACGCAGTATTTT. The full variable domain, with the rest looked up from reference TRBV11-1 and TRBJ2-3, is EAEVAQSPRYKITEKSQAVAFWCDPISGHATLYWYRQILGQGPELLVQFQDESVVDDSQLPKDRFSAERLKGVDSTLKIQPAELGDSAMYLCASSLADGGSADTQYFGPGTRLTVL.